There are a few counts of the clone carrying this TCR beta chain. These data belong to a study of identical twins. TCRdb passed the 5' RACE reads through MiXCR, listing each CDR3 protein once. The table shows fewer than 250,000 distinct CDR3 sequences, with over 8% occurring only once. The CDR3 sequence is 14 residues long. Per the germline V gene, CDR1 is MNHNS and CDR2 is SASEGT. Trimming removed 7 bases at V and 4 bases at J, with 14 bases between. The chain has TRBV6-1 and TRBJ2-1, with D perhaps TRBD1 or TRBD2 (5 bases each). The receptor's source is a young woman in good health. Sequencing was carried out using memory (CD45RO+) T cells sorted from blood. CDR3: CASKRGPLYNEQFF. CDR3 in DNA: TGTGCCAGCAAGAGGGGCCCTCTATACAATGAGCAGTTCTTC.